This T cell receptor (beta chain) was documented in a study of breast tumors, draining lymph nodes, adjacent tissues. CDR1 and CDR2 (germline): SGHDT, YYEEEE. The CDR3 is made up of 15 amino acids. V shed 0 bases, J shed 8 bases, and the junction held 10 bases outside the gene matches. MiXCR, applied by TCRdb to the multiplex PCR reads, yields one record per CDR3 protein. The sample consists of some 25,000 distinct CDR3 sequences, around 25% of them appearing once. The rearrangement joins TRBV5-6 to TRBJ1-1; 7 nucleotides align to TRBD1. What was sequenced was breast tumor tissue. The TCR originated in a female donor with breast cancer. Some clones in this sample may be carry-over from other donors' samples. CDR3 amino acids: CASSLAWRTGPEAFF. CDR3 bases: TGTGCCAGCAGCTTGGCCTGGAGGACAGGACCAGAAGCTTTCTTT.